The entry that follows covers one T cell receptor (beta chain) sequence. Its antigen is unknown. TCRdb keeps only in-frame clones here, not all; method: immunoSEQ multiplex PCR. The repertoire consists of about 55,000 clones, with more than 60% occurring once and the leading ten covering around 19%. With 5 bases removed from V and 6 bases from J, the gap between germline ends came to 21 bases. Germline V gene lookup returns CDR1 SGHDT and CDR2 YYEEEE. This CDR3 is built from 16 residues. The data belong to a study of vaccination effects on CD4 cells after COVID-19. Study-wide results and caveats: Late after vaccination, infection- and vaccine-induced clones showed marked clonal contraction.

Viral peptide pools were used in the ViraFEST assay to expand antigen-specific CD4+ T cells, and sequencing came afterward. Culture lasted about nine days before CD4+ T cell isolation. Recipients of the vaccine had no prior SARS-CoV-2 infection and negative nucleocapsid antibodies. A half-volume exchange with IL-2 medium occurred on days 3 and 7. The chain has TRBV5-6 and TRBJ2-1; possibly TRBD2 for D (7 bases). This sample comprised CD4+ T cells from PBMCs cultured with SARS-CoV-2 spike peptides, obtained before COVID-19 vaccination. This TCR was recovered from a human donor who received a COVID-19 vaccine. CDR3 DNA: TGTGCCAGCAGTCCTTTAGGGGGGGAGGGTAGCAATGAGCAGTTCTTC. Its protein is CASSPLGGEGSNEQFF.